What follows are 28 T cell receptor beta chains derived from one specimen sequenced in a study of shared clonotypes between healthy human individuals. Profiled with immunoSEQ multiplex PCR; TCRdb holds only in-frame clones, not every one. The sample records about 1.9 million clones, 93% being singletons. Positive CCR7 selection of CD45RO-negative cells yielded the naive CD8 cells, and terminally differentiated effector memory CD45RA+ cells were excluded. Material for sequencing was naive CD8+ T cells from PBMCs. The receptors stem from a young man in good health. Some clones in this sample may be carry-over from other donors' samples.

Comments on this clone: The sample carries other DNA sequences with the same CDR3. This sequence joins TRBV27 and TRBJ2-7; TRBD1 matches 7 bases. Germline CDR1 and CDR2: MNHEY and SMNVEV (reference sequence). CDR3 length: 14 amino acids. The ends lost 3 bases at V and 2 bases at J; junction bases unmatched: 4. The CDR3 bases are TGTGCCAGCAGTTTGGCCGGGACAGCCTACGAGCAGTACTTC. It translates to CASSLAGTAYEQYF.

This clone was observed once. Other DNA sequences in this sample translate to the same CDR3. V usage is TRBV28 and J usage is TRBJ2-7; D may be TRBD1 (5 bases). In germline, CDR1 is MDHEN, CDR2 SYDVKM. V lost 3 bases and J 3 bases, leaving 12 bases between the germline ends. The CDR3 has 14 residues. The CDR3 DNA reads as TGTGCCAGCAGTTTCGGCAGGGAAGGCTACGAGCAGTACTTC. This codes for CASSFGREGYEQYF.

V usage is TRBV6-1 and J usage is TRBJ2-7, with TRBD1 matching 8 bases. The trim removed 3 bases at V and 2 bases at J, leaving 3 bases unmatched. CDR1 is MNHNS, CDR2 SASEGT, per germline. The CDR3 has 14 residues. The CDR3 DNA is TGTGCCAGCAGTGAGGAGACAGGGGCCTACGAGCAGTACTTC. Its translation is CASSEETGAYEQYF.

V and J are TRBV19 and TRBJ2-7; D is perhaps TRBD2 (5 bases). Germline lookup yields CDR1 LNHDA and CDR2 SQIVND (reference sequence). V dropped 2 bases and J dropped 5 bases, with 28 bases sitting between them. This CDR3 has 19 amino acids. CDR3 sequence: CASSIKGPGFYKGDHEQYF. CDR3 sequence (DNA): TGTGCCAGTAGTATAAAAGGCCCCGGTTTTTATAAGGGAGACCACGAGCAGTACTTC.

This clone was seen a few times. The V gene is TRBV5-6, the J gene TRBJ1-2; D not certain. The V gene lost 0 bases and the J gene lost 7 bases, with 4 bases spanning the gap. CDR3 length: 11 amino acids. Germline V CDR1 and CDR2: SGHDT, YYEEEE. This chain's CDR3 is CASSLASGYTF. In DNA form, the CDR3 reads TGTGCCAGCAGCTTGGCCTCTGGCTACACCTTC.

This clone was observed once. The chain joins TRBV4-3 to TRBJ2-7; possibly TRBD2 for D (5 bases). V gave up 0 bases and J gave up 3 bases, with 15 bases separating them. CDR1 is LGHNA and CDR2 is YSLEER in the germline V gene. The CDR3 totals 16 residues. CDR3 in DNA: TGCGCCAGCAGCCAAGACCCCGGGGTGGGTGTCTACGAGCAGTACTTC. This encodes CASSQDPGVGVYEQYF.

The DNA for the CDR3 is TGTGCCAGCAGCTTCGGGACCCATGGTGGCTACACCTTC. This gives the protein CASSFGTHGGYTF. The chain combines TRBV5-6 with TRBJ1-2; perhaps TRBD1 as D (5 bases). The germline V gene encodes CDR1 SGHDT and CDR2 YYEEEE. V lost 2 bases, J lost 7 bases, and 12 bases lay in between. The CDR3 is 13 amino acids.

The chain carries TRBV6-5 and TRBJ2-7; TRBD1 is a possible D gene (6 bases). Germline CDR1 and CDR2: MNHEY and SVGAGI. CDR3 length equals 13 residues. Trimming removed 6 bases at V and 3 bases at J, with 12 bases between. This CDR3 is CASRRAGDYEQYF. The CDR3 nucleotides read TGTGCCAGCAGAAGGGCAGGGGACTACGAGCAGTACTTC.

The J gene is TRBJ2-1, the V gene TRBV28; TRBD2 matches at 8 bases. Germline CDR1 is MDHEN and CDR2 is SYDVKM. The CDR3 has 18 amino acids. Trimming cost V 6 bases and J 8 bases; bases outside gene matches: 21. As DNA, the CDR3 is TGTGCCAGCAGAATACACCTCAACTCGGGAGGGCCTTTGGATGAGCAGTTCTTC. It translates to CASRIHLNSGGPLDEQFF.

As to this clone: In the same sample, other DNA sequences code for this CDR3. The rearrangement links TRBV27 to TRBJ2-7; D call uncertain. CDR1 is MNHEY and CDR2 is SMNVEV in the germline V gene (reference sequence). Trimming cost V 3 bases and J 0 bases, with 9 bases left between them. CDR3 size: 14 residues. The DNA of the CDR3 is TGTGCCAGCAGTTTTCGGGCTCTCTCCTACGAGCAGTACTTC. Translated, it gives CASSFRALSYEQYF.

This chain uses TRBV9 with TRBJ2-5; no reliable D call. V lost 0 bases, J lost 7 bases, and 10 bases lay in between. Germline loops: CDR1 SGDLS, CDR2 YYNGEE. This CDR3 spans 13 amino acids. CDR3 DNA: TGTGCCAGCAGCGTAGGGGCAAACCCGACCCAGTACTTC. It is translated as CASSVGANPTQYF.

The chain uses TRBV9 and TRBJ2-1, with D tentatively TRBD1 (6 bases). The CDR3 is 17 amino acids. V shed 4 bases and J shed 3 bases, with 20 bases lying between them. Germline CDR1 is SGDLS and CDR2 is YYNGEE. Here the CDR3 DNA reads TGTGCCAGCAGCCCAACGGTCGGGCAGGGGTTCTACAATGAGCAGTTCTTC. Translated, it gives CASSPTVGQGFYNEQFF.

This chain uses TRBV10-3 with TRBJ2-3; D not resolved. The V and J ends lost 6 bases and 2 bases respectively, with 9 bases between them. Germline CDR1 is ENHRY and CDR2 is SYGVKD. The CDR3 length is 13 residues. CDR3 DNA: TGTGCCATCAGCCTAGACCTCACAGATACGCAGTATTTT. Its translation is CAISLDLTDTQYF.

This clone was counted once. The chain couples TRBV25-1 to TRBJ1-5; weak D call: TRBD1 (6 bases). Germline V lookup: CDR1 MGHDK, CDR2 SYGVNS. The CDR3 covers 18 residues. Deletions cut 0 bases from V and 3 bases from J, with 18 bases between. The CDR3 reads CASSEYNRETGYNQPQHF. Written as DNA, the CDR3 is TGTGCCAGCAGTGAATATAACAGGGAAACAGGGTACAATCAGCCCCAGCATTTT.

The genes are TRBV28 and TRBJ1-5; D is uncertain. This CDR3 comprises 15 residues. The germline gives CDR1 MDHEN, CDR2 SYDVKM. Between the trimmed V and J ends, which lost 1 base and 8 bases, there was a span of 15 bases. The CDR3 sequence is CASSLLSNRAEPQHF. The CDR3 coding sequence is TGTGCCAGCAGTTTATTGAGTAACCGGGCGGAGCCCCAGCATTTT.

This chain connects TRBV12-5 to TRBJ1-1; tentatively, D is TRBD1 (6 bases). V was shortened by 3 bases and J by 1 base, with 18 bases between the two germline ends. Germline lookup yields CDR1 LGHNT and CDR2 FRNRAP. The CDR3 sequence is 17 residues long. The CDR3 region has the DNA TGTGCTAGTGGTTTTCAGGATCTGAGGGGGAAGAACACTGAAGCTTTCTTT. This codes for CASGFQDLRGKNTEAFF.

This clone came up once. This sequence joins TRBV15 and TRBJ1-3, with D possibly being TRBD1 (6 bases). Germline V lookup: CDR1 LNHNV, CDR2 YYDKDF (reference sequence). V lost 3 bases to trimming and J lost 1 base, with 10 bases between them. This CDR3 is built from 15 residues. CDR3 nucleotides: TGTGCCACCAGCAGCATGGACAGTTCTGGAAACACCATATATTTT. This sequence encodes CATSSMDSSGNTIYF. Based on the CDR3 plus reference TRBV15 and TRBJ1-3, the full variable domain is DAMVIQNPRYQVTQFGKPVTLSCSQTLNHNVMYWYQQKSSQAPKLLFHYYDKDFNNEADTPDNFQSRRPNTSFCFLDIRSPGLGDTAMYLCATSSMDSSGNTIYFGEGSWLTVV.

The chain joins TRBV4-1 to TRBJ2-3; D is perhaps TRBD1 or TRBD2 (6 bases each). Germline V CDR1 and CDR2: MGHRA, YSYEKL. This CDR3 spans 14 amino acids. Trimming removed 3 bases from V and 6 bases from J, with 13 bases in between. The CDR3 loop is CASSQRLGGDTQYF. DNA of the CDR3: TGCGCCAGCAGCCAGCGACTAGGGGGGGATACGCAGTATTTT.

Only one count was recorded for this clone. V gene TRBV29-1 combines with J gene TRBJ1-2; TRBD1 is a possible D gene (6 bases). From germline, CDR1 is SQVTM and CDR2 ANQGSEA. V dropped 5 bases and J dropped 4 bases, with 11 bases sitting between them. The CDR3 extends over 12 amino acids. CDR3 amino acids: CSVPTGFYGYTF. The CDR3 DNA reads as TGCAGCGTTCCAACAGGGTTCTATGGCTACACCTTC.

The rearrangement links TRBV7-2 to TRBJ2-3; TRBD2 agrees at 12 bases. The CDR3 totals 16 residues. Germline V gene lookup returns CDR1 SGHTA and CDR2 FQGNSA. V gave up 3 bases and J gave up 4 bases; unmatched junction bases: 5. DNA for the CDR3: TGTGCCAGCAGCTTCAGACTAGCGGGAGTTGCAGATACGCAGTATTTT. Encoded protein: CASSFRLAGVADTQYF.

CDR3 residues: CASSQVSGGLTF. Here the CDR3 DNA reads TGTGCCAGCAGCCAAGTTTCAGGGGGCCTTACCTTC. V and J are TRBV4-2 and TRBJ1-2, with 8 bases that match TRBD1. Per the germline V gene, CDR1 is LGHNA and CDR2 is YNFKEQ. The CDR3 totals 12 residues. The J segment lost 14 bases and the V segment lost 1 base, leaving 6 bases of the junction unmatched.

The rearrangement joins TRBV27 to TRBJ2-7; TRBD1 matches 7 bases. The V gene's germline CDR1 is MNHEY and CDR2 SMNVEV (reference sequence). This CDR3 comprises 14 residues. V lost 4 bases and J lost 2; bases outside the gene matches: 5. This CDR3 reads CASSSRGMAYEQYF. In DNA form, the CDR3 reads TGTGCCAGCAGTTCCAGGGGGATGGCCTACGAGCAGTACTTC.

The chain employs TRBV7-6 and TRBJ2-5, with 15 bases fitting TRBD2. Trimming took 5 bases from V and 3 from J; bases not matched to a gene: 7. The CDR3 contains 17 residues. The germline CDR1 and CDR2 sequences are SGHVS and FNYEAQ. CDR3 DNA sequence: TGTGCCAGCAGCCCAGGACTAGCGGGAGGGGAGGAAGAGACCCAGTACTTC. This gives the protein CASSPGLAGGEEETQYF.

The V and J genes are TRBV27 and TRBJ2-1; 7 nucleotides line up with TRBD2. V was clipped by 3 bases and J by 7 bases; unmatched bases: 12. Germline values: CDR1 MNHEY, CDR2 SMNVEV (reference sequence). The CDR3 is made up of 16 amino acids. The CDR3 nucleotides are TGTGCCAGCAGTTTTTCCGCGGGAGAAAGGGATAATGAGCAGTTCTTC. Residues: CASSFSAGERDNEQFF.

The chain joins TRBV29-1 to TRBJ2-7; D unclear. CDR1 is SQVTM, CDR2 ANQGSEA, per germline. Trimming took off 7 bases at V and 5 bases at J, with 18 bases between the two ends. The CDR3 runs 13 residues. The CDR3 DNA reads TGCAGCGCCCGGGCCGTTAAAATTGACGAGCAGTACTTC. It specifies CSARAVKIDEQYF.

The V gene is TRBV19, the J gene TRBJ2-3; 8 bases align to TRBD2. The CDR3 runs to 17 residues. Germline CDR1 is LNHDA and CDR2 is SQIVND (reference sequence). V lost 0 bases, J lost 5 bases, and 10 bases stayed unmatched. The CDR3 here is CASSIDFTSGEGDTQYF. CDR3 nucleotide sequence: TGTGCCAGTAGTATAGATTTCACTAGCGGCGAAGGAGATACGCAGTATTTT.

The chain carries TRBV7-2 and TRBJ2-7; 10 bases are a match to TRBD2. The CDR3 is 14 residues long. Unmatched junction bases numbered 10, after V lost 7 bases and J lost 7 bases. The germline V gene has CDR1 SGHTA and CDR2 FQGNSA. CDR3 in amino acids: CASNPAGGPSEQYF. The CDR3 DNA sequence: TGTGCCAGCAACCCAGCGGGAGGGCCGTCTGAGCAGTACTTC.

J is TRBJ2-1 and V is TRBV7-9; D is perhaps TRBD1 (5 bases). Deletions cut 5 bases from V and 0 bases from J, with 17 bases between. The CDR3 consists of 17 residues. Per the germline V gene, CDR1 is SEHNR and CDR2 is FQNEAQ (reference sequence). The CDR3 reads CASSHWGGEDSYNEQFF. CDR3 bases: TGTGCCAGCAGCCACTGGGGCGGAGAAGACTCCTACAATGAGCAGTTCTTC.